This is a list of T cell receptor beta chains from one sample in a study of blood T cell repertoires in COVID-19. The method was immunoSEQ multiplex PCR; TCRdb's version includes in-frame clones alone and lacks a portion of them. This table has almost 250,000 clones, 80% to 90% appearing once. The source material was PBMCs or T cells enriched from blood (not recorded which). The receptor set was obtained from a woman younger than 45 who had recovered from COVID-19. Both conserved end residues are part of each CDR3. The D gene is left open where the match is weak. Clone size is given for some rows only: seen once, a few or many times, or a class if the clone is expanded.

TGTGCCAGCAGCACTGGACTAGCGGGAGATCACGAGCAGTACTTC,CASSTGLAGDHEQYF,TRBD2,.,TRBJ2-7,TRBV11-3
TGTGCCAGCACCTTGATGTCCGGGACAGATCAGCCCCAGCATTTT,CASTLMSGTDQPQHF,TRBD1,.,TRBJ1-5,TRBV27
TGTGCCAGTAGTATCGGGGGTCAGCCCCAGCATTTT,CASSIGGQPQHF,.,.,TRBJ1-5,TRBV19
TGTGCCACCAGCAGAGATGAGCGGAGTAAAAACATTCAGTACTTC,CATSRDERSKNIQYF,.,.,TRBJ2-4,TRBV15
TGTGCCTGGAGACAACTAGCGCCTAAGTCCTACGAGCAGTACTTC,CAWRQLAPKSYEQYF,TRBD2,.,TRBJ2-7,TRBV30
TGTGCCATCAGTGGACAGGGAAGCGGCAATCAGCCCCAGCATTTT,CAISGQGSGNQPQHF,TRBD1,once,TRBJ1-5,TRBV10-3
TGTGCCAGCAGCTTAGACCCCAATTCCTACGAGCAGTACTTC,CASSLDPNSYEQYF,.,.,TRBJ2-7,TRBV11-3
TGTGCCAGCAGTTACTCGGGACTACCGGAAACGACAGATACGCAGTATTTT,CASSYSGLPETTDTQYF,TRBD2,.,TRBJ2-3,TRBV6-2/TRBV6-3
TGTGCCAGTAGTATCCTTTTGACAGACTATGAGCAGTTCTTC,CASSILLTDYEQFF,.,.,TRBJ2-1,TRBV19
TGTGCCAGCAGTTCCCCCCTCTCACCCCTCCACTTT,CASSSPLSPLHF,.,.,TRBJ1-6,TRBV27
TGTGCCAGCAGCTTACGGCCGAGAGGGGGAAATGAGCAGTTCTTC,CASSLRPRGGNEQFF,.,.,TRBJ2-1,TRBV7-8
TGTGCCAGCAGCTTGAGTCGAGGTAGCAATCAGCCCCAGCATTTT,CASSLSRGSNQPQHF,.,.,TRBJ1-5,TRBV7-2
TGTGCCAGCAGAACCGGGACTAGCGTTGGAGGGGAGACCCAGTACTTC,CASRTGTSVGGETQYF,TRBD2,.,TRBJ2-5,TRBV7-3
TGTGCCAGCAGCCAAGGGACAGCGAACACTGAAGCTTTCTTT,CASSQGTANTEAFF,.,.,TRBJ1-1,TRBV3-1/TRBV3-2
TGTGCCAGCAGTGAGAACTACGAGCAGTACTTC,CASSENYEQYF,.,once,TRBJ2-7,TRBV28
TGTGCCAGCAGCCCCTTACCGGGACTAGCGGGAGAGCAGTTCTTC,CASSPLPGLAGEQFF,TRBD2,.,TRBJ2-1,TRBV7-3
TGTGCCAGTAACAGCCTCCTACACACTGAAGCTTTCTTT,CASNSLLHTEAFF,.,.,TRBJ1-1,TRBV19
TGTGCCAGCAGGTCCACAAGGACAGGAGGAGGCAATCAGCCCCAGCATTTT,CASRSTRTGGGNQPQHF,TRBD1,few,TRBJ1-5,TRBV2
TGTGCCAGCAGCCAAGGTCTTGAGCAGTTCTTC,CASSQGLEQFF,.,few,TRBJ2-1,TRBV3-1/TRBV3-2
TGTGCCAGCAGTTGGGGGCCATATGGCTACACCTTC,CASSWGPYGYTF,.,.,TRBJ1-2,TRBV28
TGCGCCAGCAGCTTGGACGCCGGGAGCGGGTTCAATGAGCAGTTCTTC,CASSLDAGSGFNEQFF,.,few,TRBJ2-1,TRBV5-1
TGTGCCAGTAGTATCCTCCTCCGGGACACCAACACCGGGGAGCTGTTTTTT,CASSILLRDTNTGELFF,.,.,TRBJ2-2,TRBV19
TGTGCCAGCAGCCCGCAGACAGCCTATGGCTACACCTTC,CASSPQTAYGYTF,.,.,TRBJ1-2,TRBV9
TGTGCCAGCAGCTTAAACTTGTTAACCTCCTACGAGCAGTACTTC,CASSLNLLTSYEQYF,.,.,TRBJ2-7,TRBV7-2
TGTGCCTGGAGTGCTACGGGAAATGAGCAGTTCTTC,CAWSATGNEQFF,.,.,TRBJ2-1,TRBV30
TGTGCCAGTAGTCTGTTAGCAGAGCAGTTCTTC,CASSLLAEQFF,.,.,TRBJ2-1,TRBV19
TGTGCCAGCAGTCCCCTACAGGAGTGGTATGGCTACACCTTC,CASSPLQEWYGYTF,.,.,TRBJ1-2,TRBV27
TGTGCCAGCACCCGGACTAGCGGCTACGAGCAGTACTTC,CASTRTSGYEQYF,TRBD2,.,TRBJ2-7,TRBV6-5
TGTGCCAGCAGCCGCGGGACAGGGGGTTCCAACGAGCAGTACTTC,CASSRGTGGSNEQYF,TRBD1,.,TRBJ2-7,TRBV5-4
TGTGCCACCAGCAGAGGGCGGAGGGCCACAGATACGCAGTATTTT,CATSRGRRATDTQYF,.,.,TRBJ2-3,TRBV15
TGCGCCAGCAGCTTGGTTACCAGGGTCTGGGACGAGCAGTACTTC,CASSLVTRVWDEQYF,.,.,TRBJ2-7,TRBV5-1
TGTGCCAGCTCACCACCGTGGGACTTCAGCTACAATGAGCAGTTCTTC,CASSPPWDFSYNEQFF,.,few,TRBJ2-1,TRBV18
TGTGCCAGCAGCTTACAGGGCACTGAAGCTTTCTTT,CASSLQGTEAFF,.,.,TRBJ1-1,TRBV6-5
TGTGCCAGCAGCTTACGTCGGGGAGATCAGCCCCAGCATTTT,CASSLRRGDQPQHF,.,.,TRBJ1-5,TRBV7-8
TGTGCCAGCAGCCTAGCCCAGGAATCAAATGGCTACACCTTC,CASSLAQESNGYTF,.,.,TRBJ1-2,TRBV28
TGCGCCAGCAGCTTCCGGGACAGGGGTTTTAGGACTAATGAAAAACTGTTTTTT,CASSFRDRGFRTNEKLFF,TRBD1,.,TRBJ1-4,TRBV5-1
TGTGCCAGCACCGTTAGTGGGAGGGTATACAATGAGCAGTTCTTC,CASTVSGRVYNEQFF,TRBD2,many,TRBJ2-1,TRBV28
TGTGCCAGCAGCGTAACAAGGACAGGGACCGGCTACACCTTC,CASSVTRTGTGYTF,TRBD1,.,TRBJ1-2,TRBV9
TGTGCCAGCCGGGTACGACAGGGGGCCTGGGCTAACTATGGCTACACCTTC,CASRVRQGAWANYGYTF,TRBD1,.,TRBJ1-2,TRBV28
TGTGCCAGCTCTACCAGCTTTACGTCCGGACAGGGGCATCCAGATACGCAGTATTTT,CASSTSFTSGQGHPDTQYF,TRBD1,.,TRBJ2-3,TRBV18
TGTGCCAGCAGTTTGGTTCGGGGGAAGAACACTGAAGCTTTCTTT,CASSLVRGKNTEAFF,.,.,TRBJ1-1,TRBV28
TGTGCCTGGAGTAGTGACAGATTCTACTATGGCTACACCTTC,CAWSSDRFYYGYTF,.,.,TRBJ1-2,TRBV30
TGCAGCGTGGAAAGGACAGGGACGGATACGCAGTATTTT,CSVERTGTDTQYF,TRBD1,.,TRBJ2-3,TRBV29-1
TGTGCCAGCAGCCCCCTGGGGGGTAGCGGACTCTACGAGCAGTACTTC,CASSPLGGSGLYEQYF,.,.,TRBJ2-7,TRBV7-2
TGTGCCAGCAGTCCCTTGACAGGGGACGCCGGGGAGCTGTTTTTT,CASSPLTGDAGELFF,TRBD1,.,TRBJ2-2,TRBV2
TGTGCCAGCAGCGAACTACGGTATGGCTACACCTTC,CASSELRYGYTF,.,.,TRBJ1-2,TRBV28
TGTGCCAGCAGCTTAGGTCGGGGTGCCTATGGCTACACCTTC,CASSLGRGAYGYTF,.,.,TRBJ1-2,TRBV7-8
TGTGCCAGCAGCCATAGACTGGTCCTTGGAAACACCATATATTTT,CASSHRLVLGNTIYF,.,.,TRBJ1-3,TRBV7-8